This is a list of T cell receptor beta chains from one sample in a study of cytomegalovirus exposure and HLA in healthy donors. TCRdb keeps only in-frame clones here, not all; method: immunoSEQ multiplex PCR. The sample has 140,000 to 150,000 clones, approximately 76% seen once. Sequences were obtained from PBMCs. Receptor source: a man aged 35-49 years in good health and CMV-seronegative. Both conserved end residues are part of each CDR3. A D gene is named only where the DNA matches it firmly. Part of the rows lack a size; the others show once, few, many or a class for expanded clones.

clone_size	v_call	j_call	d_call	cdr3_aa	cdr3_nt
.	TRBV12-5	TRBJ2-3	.	CASGARQADTQYF	TGTGCTAGTGGGGCCCGGCAGGCGGATACGCAGTATTTT
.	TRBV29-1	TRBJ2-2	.	CSVETATGELFF	TGCAGCGTGGAGACAGCCACCGGGGAGCTGTTTTTT
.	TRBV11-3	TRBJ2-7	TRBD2	CASSPPGTSGRYIYEQYF	TGTGCCAGCAGCCCACCCGGGACTAGCGGGAGGTATATCTACGAGCAGTACTTC
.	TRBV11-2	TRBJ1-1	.	CASTISVSDTEAFF	TGTGCCAGCACTATCAGCGTATCGGACACTGAAGCTTTCTTT
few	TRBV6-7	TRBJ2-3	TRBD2	CASPSGTITDTQYF	TGTGCCAGCCCCTCCGGGACTATCACAGATACGCAGTATTTT
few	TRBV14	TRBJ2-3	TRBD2	CASTAGGLRTDTQYF	TGTGCCAGCACCGCGGGGGGCCTTCGCACAGATACGCAGTATTTT
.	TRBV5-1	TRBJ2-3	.	CASKVEGSGTDTQYF	TGCGCCAGCAAGGTTGAGGGTTCAGGCACAGATACGCAGTATTTT
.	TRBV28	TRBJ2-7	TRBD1	CASSQDRGLNRQYF	TGTGCCAGCAGTCAGGACAGGGGGCTTAATAGACAGTACTTC
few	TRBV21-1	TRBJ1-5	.	CASSKEQGVRREPHHSPQHF	TGTGCCAGCAGCAAAGAACAGGGGGTACGGAGGGAGCCCCACCACTCTCCCCAGCATTTT
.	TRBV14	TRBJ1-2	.	CASSQEVGPQVRMNGYTF	TGTGCCAGCAGCCAAGAAGTGGGCCCACAGGTGCGTATGAATGGCTACACCTTC
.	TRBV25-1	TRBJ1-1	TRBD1	CASRGDREGAEAFF	TGTGCCAGCAGAGGGGACAGGGAAGGGGCTGAAGCTTTCTTT
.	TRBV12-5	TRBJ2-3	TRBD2	CASGLSAGAGATQYF	TGTGCTAGTGGTTTGTCCGCTGGAGCGGGAGCTACGCAGTATTTT
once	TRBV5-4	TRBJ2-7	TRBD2	CASSGGLAGGGHEQYF	TGTGCCAGCAGCGGGGGACTAGCGGGAGGAGGCCACGAGCAGTACTTC
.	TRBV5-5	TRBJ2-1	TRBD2	CASSLGRAGGNEQFF	TGTGCCAGCAGCTTGGGTCGAGCGGGAGGCAATGAGCAGTTCTTC
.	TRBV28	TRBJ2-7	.	CASSLSPSYEQYF	TGTGCCAGCAGTTTAAGCCCCTCCTACGAGCAGTACTTC
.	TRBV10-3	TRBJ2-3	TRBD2	CAISPGLAGGPPDTQYF	TGTGCCATCAGCCCGGGACTAGCGGGGGGCCCCCCAGATACGCAGTATTTT
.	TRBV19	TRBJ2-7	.	CASSPRDSSNYEQYF	TGTGCCAGTAGTCCCCGGGACTCCTCCAACTACGAGCAGTACTTC
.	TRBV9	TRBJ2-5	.	CASSTDWEETQYF	TGTGCCAGCAGTACTGACTGGGAAGAGACCCAGTACTTC
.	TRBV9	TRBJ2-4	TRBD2	CASSVVPLTGLAKNSQYF	TGTGCCAGCAGCGTAGTTCCCCTGACAGGACTAGCCAAAAACAGTCAGTACTTC
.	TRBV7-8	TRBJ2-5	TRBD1	CASSSEPGQGAETQYF	TGTGCCAGCAGCTCGGAACCGGGACAGGGGGCGGAGACCCAGTACTTC
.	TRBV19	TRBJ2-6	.	CASISGANGLTF	TGTGCCAGTATCTCTGGGGCCAACGGCCTGACTTTC
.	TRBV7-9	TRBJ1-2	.	CASSLGQTGFYGYTF	TGTGCCAGCAGCTTAGGTCAGACGGGTTTCTATGGCTACACCTTC
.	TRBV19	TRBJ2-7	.	CASSIGWAGGSYEQYF	TGTGCCAGTAGTATAGGATGGGCAGGCGGGTCCTACGAGCAGTACTTC
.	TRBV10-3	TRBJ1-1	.	CAISDSSGTEAFF	TGTGCCATCAGCGACTCCTCGGGCACTGAAGCTTTCTTT